This passage covers 10 T cell receptor beta chains from one sample sequenced in a study of blood T cells in healthy people across ages. For the second PCR, which ran for roughly 6 to 12 cycles, a sample-barcoded 5' primer and a J-beta primer mix were used. One entry per CDR3 protein, called by TCRdb with MiXCR from the 5' RACE reads. The sample contains 1.5 million to 2 million distinct CDR3 sequences, roughly 32% of which appear only once. Material for sequencing was blood. The receptors shown here come from a woman aged 25 to 39 in good health.

The chain has TRBV27 and TRBJ2-1; D might be TRBD2 (5 bases). This CDR3 is built from 13 residues. Germline-derived CDR1 and CDR2 are MNHEY and SMNVEV (reference sequence). V was shortened by 5 bases and J by 6 bases, with 11 bases between the two germline ends. CDR3 bases: TGTGCCAGCAGTCCCGGGATTGGCAATGAGCAGTTCTTC. Protein product: CASSPGIGNEQFF.

This chain joins TRBV11-3 and TRBJ2-1, with D perhaps given as TRBD1 or TRBD2 (5 bases each). Germline V gene lookup returns CDR1 SGHNT and CDR2 YENEEA. The CDR3 spans 15 residues. The V and J ends lost 5 bases and 3 bases respectively, with 14 bases between them. Written as DNA, the CDR3 is TGTGCCAGCAGCCCCAGCAGGGACCTCTACAATGAGCAGTTCTTC. Translated, it gives CASSPSRDLYNEQFF.

The chain recombines TRBV20-1 with TRBJ1-2; the D gene is possibly TRBD1 (5 bases). The CDR3 loop spans 13 amino acids. The ends were cut back, 3 bases at V and 6 bases at J, with 14 bases in the middle. Germline CDR1 and CDR2: DFQATT and SNEGSKA (reference sequence). The CDR3 region has the DNA TGCAGTGCTAGTCGGGAGGCGGGGGATGGCTACACCTTC. Translating it yields CSASREAGDGYTF.

V gene TRBV7-6 combines with J gene TRBJ2-7; 8 bases are a match to TRBD2. Unmatched junction bases numbered 21, after V lost 8 bases and J lost 6 bases. This CDR3 is built from 17 residues. Germline CDR1 SGHVS, CDR2 FNYEAQ. CDR3 in DNA: TGTGCCAGCTCCCTGAGGGGCCTAGCGGGTCCCAGCGCCGAGCAGTACTTC. Amino acid sequence: CASSLRGLAGPSAEQYF.

This clonotype was counted between two and nine times. The rearrangement joins TRBV30 to TRBJ2-6; D call uncertain. V dropped 4 bases and J dropped 13 bases, with 14 bases sitting between them. This CDR3 contains 12 residues. CDR1 GTSNPN and CDR2 SVGIG come from the germline V gene (reference sequence). CDR3 residues: CAWTAESQVLTF. In nucleotides, the CDR3 is TGTGCCTGGACGGCCGAGTCACAAGTCCTGACTTTC.

The chain recombines TRBV20-1 with TRBJ2-1; TRBD2 aligns across 13 bases. Germline V gene lookup returns CDR1 DFQATT and CDR2 SNEGSKA (reference sequence). The CDR3 length is 15 residues. Trimming cost V 3 bases and J 6 bases; bases outside gene matches: 5. Here the CDR3 reads CSASGLAGETNEQFF. The CDR3 coding sequence is TGCAGTGCTAGTGGACTAGCGGGAGAGACCAATGAGCAGTTCTTC.

In DNA form, the CDR3 reads TGTGCCAGCAGTAAGGGTAGCATCAATGAGCAGTTCTTC. Its translation is CASSKGSINEQFF. The chain recombines TRBV25-1 with TRBJ2-1; D unclear. In germline, CDR1 is MGHDK, CDR2 SYGVNS. This CDR3 has 13 residues. Trimming removed 5 bases at V and 6 bases at J, with 11 bases between.

This chain joins TRBV6-5 and TRBJ2-1; D may be TRBD2 (6 bases). With 0 bases removed from V and 0 bases from J, the gap between germline ends came to 15 bases. The CDR3 contains 18 residues. Germline CDR1 MNHEY, CDR2 SVGAGI. CDR3: CASSYSSRGTSSYNEQFF. The CDR3 region has the DNA TGTGCCAGCAGTTACTCCTCGCGGGGCACAAGCTCCTACAATGAGCAGTTCTTC.

The chain links TRBV5-4 to TRBJ2-5; D is possibly TRBD1 (6 bases). CDR3 length: 15 amino acids. The V end lost 1 base, the J end lost 6 bases, and 16 bases lay between the germline ends. Germline V lookup: CDR1 SGHNT, CDR2 YYREEE (reference sequence). This chain's CDR3 is CASSLPGASRQTQYF. In nucleotides, the CDR3 is TGTGCCAGCAGCTTGCCAGGGGCTAGCAGGCAGACCCAGTACTTC.

This clonotype came up a few times. V usage is TRBV7-2 and J usage is TRBJ2-7; TRBD1 might be the D (6 bases). Germline CDR1 SGHTA, CDR2 FQGNSA. This CDR3 has 13 amino acids. V was trimmed by 3 bases and J by 6 bases, leaving 12 bases between them. The CDR3 coding sequence is TGTGCCAGCAGCTTGCGACAGGTTACCGAGCAGTACTTC. Translation: CASSLRQVTEQYF. The full variable domain, its missing parts supplied by reference TRBV7-2 and TRBJ2-7, is GAGVSQSPSNKVTEKGKDVELRCDPISGHTALYWYRQSLGQGLEFLIYFQGNSAPDKSGLPSDRFSAERTGGSVSTLTIQRTQQEDSAVYLCASSLRQVTEQYFGPGTRLTVT.